Sequencing of this T cell receptor (beta chain) was carried out in a study of blood T cell repertoires in COVID-19. Participants spanned ages roughly 18 to 90 years and resided in roughly 26 US areas. In the original analysis: Reference gene primers were amplified, and this amplification served to estimate nucleated cell counts. Sequenced by immunoSEQ multiplex PCR; TCRdb stores in-frame clones only, minus some. The D gene and trimming were derived from the DNA, and the V and J assignments and clone size from that table. There are fewer than 350,000 clones in the sample; roughly 85% occur only once, and 1.9% lies in the top ten. This CDR3 is 15 amino acids long. V was pared by 7 bases and J by 3 bases, with 16 bases between. The V gene's germline CDR1 is MDHEN and CDR2 SYDVKM.

The V and J genes are TRBV28 and TRBJ1-5; D is possibly TRBD1 (5 bases). The receptor was derived from a woman in her twenties or thirties who had been exposed to COVID-19. Sequenced input: PBMCs or T cells enriched from blood (not recorded which). The chain's CDR3 is CASILRDVNNQPQHF. The DNA for the CDR3 is TGTGCCAGCATCCTGCGGGACGTCAACAATCAGCCCCAGCATTTT.